A single sample gave rise to the 9 T cell receptor beta chains below, sequenced in a study of blood T cells in healthy people across ages (dated by TCRdb to between 2014 and 2017). Libraries were made using 5' RACE. A second PCR of 7 to 11 cycles was run with a J-beta primer mix and a sample-barcoded 5' primer. TCRdb cleaned the public reads at Q25 with fastp, built clones with MiXCR and kept in-frame beta chains. One record per CDR3 amino acid sequence lists the most common genes and DNA. Present in this sample are 1.5 million to 2 million distinct CDR3 sequences, roughly 43% of which were seen just once. About 23% of the sample lies in the top ten. The specimen was blood. The receptor source for this set is a human donor in good health.

This chain uses TRBV7-2 with TRBJ2-7, with D maybe TRBD1 (5 bases). The V gene lost 5 bases and the J gene lost 9 bases, with 11 bases spanning the gap. Germline V gives CDR1 SGHTA, CDR2 FQGNSA. This CDR3 has 11 amino acids. The CDR3 spells CASSQGSSQYF. The DNA of the CDR3 is TGTGCCAGCAGCCAGGGCTCGTCGCAGTACTTC.

This chain joins TRBV29-1 and TRBJ1-1; a possible D gene is TRBD1 (5 bases). This CDR3 is 14 amino acids long. Germline CDR1 is SQVTM and CDR2 is ANQGSEA. The V end lost 4 bases, the J end lost 0 bases, and 12 bases lay between the germline ends. CDR3 nucleotides: TGCAGCGTTGTGCAGGGCCCCGTGAACACTGAAGCTTTCTTT. Encoded protein: CSVVQGPVNTEAFF.

This clonotype showed up just a few times. The chain is built from TRBV7-2 and TRBJ1-1; unclear D gene. The germline gives CDR1 SGHTA, CDR2 FQGNSA. The CDR3 is 15 amino acids. The ends were cut back, 5 bases at V and 1 base at J, with 14 bases in the middle. DNA for the CDR3: TGTGCCAGCAGCCCGCGCCCGGACGGGAACACTGAAGCTTTCTTT. This sequence encodes CASSPRPDGNTEAFF.

The J gene is TRBJ2-2, the V gene TRBV29-1, with 9 bases lining up with TRBD1. Germline loops: CDR1 SQVTM, CDR2 ANQGSEA. The CDR3 is made up of 13 amino acids. In nucleotides, the CDR3 is TGCATGGGTCGACAGGGGGACACCGGGGAGCTGTTTTTT. Its protein product is CMGRQGDTGELFF.

This clonotype was counted a single time. The chain couples TRBV5-1 to TRBJ2-7; no firm D call. The germline gives CDR1 SGHRS, CDR2 YFSETQ. V gave up 0 bases and J gave up 0 bases, with 10 bases separating them. This CDR3 comprises 15 residues. The CDR3 here is CASSLEGLGSYEQYF. In DNA form, the CDR3 reads TGCGCCAGCAGCTTGGAAGGCCTCGGCTCCTACGAGCAGTACTTC.

This rearrangement joins TRBV4-1 to TRBJ2-1; no firm D call. Germline V gives CDR1 MGHRA, CDR2 YSYEKL. This CDR3 has 14 residues. Trimming removed 0 bases from V and 6 bases from J, with 9 bases in between. CDR3 in amino acids: CASSQDITSNEQFF. As DNA, the CDR3 is TGCGCCAGCAGCCAAGATATCACGTCCAATGAGCAGTTCTTC.

This clonotype was counted only a few times. V usage is TRBV15 and J usage is TRBJ2-3; D remains unclear. Trimming pared 1 base from V and 8 bases from J, leaving 10 bases between. Germline-derived CDR1 and CDR2 are LNHNV and YYDKDF (reference sequence). The CDR3 length is 13 residues. The CDR3 spells CATSRGSGVTQYF. DNA of the CDR3: TGTGCCACCAGCAGAGGCTCTGGGGTTACGCAGTATTTT.

This clonotype was seen more than once but under ten times. This rearrangement joins TRBV6-2 or TRBV6-3 to TRBJ2-7; possible D gene TRBD2, 5 bases. This CDR3 spans 13 amino acids. CDR1 and CDR2 (germline): MNHEY, SVGEGT. V dropped 6 bases and J dropped 0 bases, with 9 bases sitting between them. Here the CDR3 DNA reads TGTGCCAGCAGGTCCAGCGGCTCCTACGAGCAGTACTTC. As protein: CASRSSGSYEQYF.

J is TRBJ2-1 and V is TRBV7-2, with TRBD1 matching over 10 bases. Germline CDR1 is SGHTA and CDR2 is FQGNSA. The CDR3 loop spans 15 amino acids. With V trimmed by 6 bases and J by 7 bases, 9 bases remained unmatched. CDR3 sequence: CASRQPGQGWNEQFF. The CDR3 nucleotides are TGTGCCAGCAGACAACCGGGACAGGGGTGGAATGAGCAGTTCTTC.